These 10 T cell receptor beta chains came from one sample sequenced in a study of blood T cell repertoires in COVID-19. The repertoire was sequenced with immunoSEQ multiplex PCR; TCRdb's copy has only in-frame clones and lacks some. The sample consists of around 100,000 clones, approximately 92% of them appearing once. Sequenced material: peripheral blood. The source of these receptors is a woman aged 45-60 years with COVID-19, enrolled during active disease.

This chain connects TRBV5-5 to TRBJ1-4; 8 bases fit TRBD1. From germline, CDR1 is SGHKS and CDR2 YYEKEE (reference sequence). J was trimmed by 8 bases and V by 3 bases; bases with no gene match: 3. CDR3 length equals 13 residues. The CDR3 loop is CASSWGTGEKLFF. In nucleotides, the CDR3 is TGTGCCAGCAGCTGGGGGACAGGAGAAAAACTGTTTTTT.

This CDR3 reads CASSLGGTGQETQYF. CDR3 nucleotides: TGTGCCAGCAGCTTAGGTGGGACAGGGCAAGAGACCCAGTACTTC. The gene calls are TRBV11-2 and TRBJ2-5, with TRBD1 matching over 9 bases. There are 15 residues in the CDR3. Germline V gene sequence: CDR1 SGHAT, CDR2 FQNNGV. Germline trimming cut 1 base from V and 2 bases from J; bases unmatched to any gene: 2.

The V gene is TRBV19, the J gene TRBJ2-7; 7 positions match TRBD1. V gave up 8 bases and J gave up 0 bases; unmatched junction bases: 7. The CDR3 consists of 14 residues. Germline CDR1 and CDR2: LNHDA and SQIVND (reference sequence). The CDR3 nucleotides read TGTGCCAGTGGATCCGGGACAGTCTCCTACGAGCAGTACGTC. Its translation: CASGSGTVSYEQYV.

The chain carries TRBV11-2 and TRBJ2-1, with D uncertain. V was cut by 0 bases and J by 5 bases, with 5 bases left in between. The CDR3 length is 13 residues. CDR1 is SGHAT and CDR2 is FQNNGV in the germline V gene. CDR3 sequence reads: CASSLDRNNEQFF. CDR3 coding DNA: TGTGCCAGCAGCTTAGACAGAAACAATGAGCAGTTCTTC.

J is TRBJ2-3 and V is TRBV6-1; D is unclear. The CDR3 loop spans 13 amino acids. Trimming pared 3 bases from V and 3 bases from J, leaving 7 bases between. Germline CDR1 and CDR2: MNHNS and SASEGT. CDR3 bases: TGTGCCAGCAGTGACGGTTGGACAGATACGCAGTATTTT. It translates to CASSDGWTDTQYF.

The chain carries TRBV6-5 and TRBJ2-2; 12 bases line up with TRBD2. The length of the CDR3 is 14 residues. The J segment lost 6 bases and the V segment lost 10 bases, leaving 6 bases of the junction unmatched. The germline V gene has CDR1 MNHEY and CDR2 SVGAGI. DNA of the CDR3: TGTGCCAAATCTAGCGGGGGGGCGGCCGGGGAGCTGTTTTTT. Its translation is CAKSSGGAAGELFF.

The J gene is TRBJ2-1, the V gene TRBV7-9; D call uncertain. V was pared by 5 bases and J by 9 bases, with 11 bases between. The CDR3 consists of 12 residues. Germline V gene sequence: CDR1 SEHNR, CDR2 FQNEAQ (reference sequence). CDR3 sequence: CASSDEVREQFF. CDR3 nucleotides: TGTGCCAGCAGCGATGAAGTGCGTGAGCAGTTCTTC.

V usage is TRBV5-1 and J usage is TRBJ2-2; TRBD2 is a possible D gene (5 bases). The CDR3 has 15 residues. V lost 4 bases and J lost 7, with 17 bases in between. Per the germline V gene, CDR1 is SGHRS and CDR2 is YFSETQ. The CDR3 DNA reads TGCGCCAGCAGCCGCGACCGGGGTGAGGTCGGGGAGCTGTTTTTT. This encodes CASSRDRGEVGELFF.

The chain joins TRBV28 to TRBJ2-5; 8 bases align to TRBD1. This CDR3 has 15 residues. With 8 bases clipped from V and 3 bases from J, the junction kept 11 bases outside the gene matches. Germline V CDR1 and CDR2: MDHEN, SYDVKM. The CDR3 protein is CASEKPGQEKETQYF. The CDR3 bases are TGTGCCAGCGAAAAGCCGGGACAGGAGAAAGAGACCCAGTACTTC.

The rearrangement joins TRBV9 to TRBJ1-2, with TRBD1 identical over 10 bases. This CDR3 is 14 amino acids long. Unmatched junction bases numbered 3, after V lost 0 bases and J lost 7 bases. CDR1 and CDR2 (germline): SGDLS, YYNGEE. The CDR3 protein is CASSVGTGGPGYTF. The CDR3 nucleotides read TGTGCCAGCAGCGTAGGGACAGGGGGGCCTGGCTACACCTTC.